Described below is a single T cell receptor beta chain sequence and its context. As yet, its antigen is unknown. This entry belongs to a study of cytomegalovirus exposure and HLA in healthy donors. Primers for the PCR totalled 60 Vbeta and 13 Jbeta. Assay used: immunoSEQ multiplex PCR; TCRdb lists only in-frame clones, some missing. The sample has about 67,000 clones, about 70% seen once; the top ten hold roughly 2.1%. Study-level results: An analysis was carried out at a later point. It showed that HLA-associated TCR beta chains were more clonally expanded than equally common non-associated chains. The study flagged fewer than 200 TCR beta chains as cytomegalovirus-associated.

V dropped 2 bases and J dropped 11; count of bases not matched to a gene: 13. Germline V gene sequence: CDR1 SGHVS, CDR2 FQNEAQ. The CDR3 is 15 amino acids. Source material: PBMCs. The source of this sequence is a woman in her twenties or thirties in good health and CMV-seronegative. The chain carries TRBV7-8 and TRBJ1-1; 8 bases match TRBD1. DNA of the CDR3: TGTGCCAGCAGCTTATACGGGGGGCAGGGGGCGGTGGCTTTCTTT. Translating gives CASSLYGGQGAVAFF.